The 9 T cell receptor beta chains below all came from one sample that was sequenced in a study of blood T cells in healthy people across ages. The authors ran a second PCR of 7 to 11 cycles using a sample-barcoded 5' primer and a J-beta primer mix. TCRdb recomputed calls from the 5' RACE reads with MiXCR, one row per CDR3 protein. The data contain 1.8 million or so distinct CDR3 sequences, 35% to 50% of them singletons. The sample taken for sequencing was blood. The receptors were sampled from a human donor in good health.

The chain couples TRBV11-2 to TRBJ2-1; TRBD1 matches 10 bases. Germline V CDR1 and CDR2: SGHAT, FQNNGV. The CDR3 has 14 residues. The junction had 7 bases not matched to a gene; V was cut back by 4 bases and J by 10 bases. This CDR3 is CASSSRDRGGEQFF. The CDR3 nucleotides are TGTGCCAGCAGCTCCCGGGACAGGGGAGGAGAGCAGTTCTTC.

J is TRBJ2-4 and V is TRBV20-1, with TRBD1 matching over 8 bases. This CDR3 has 12 residues. Germline CDR1 and CDR2: DFQATT and SNEGSKA (reference sequence). With 2 bases clipped from V and 10 bases from J, the junction kept 4 bases outside the gene matches. The CDR3 region has the DNA TGCAGTGCTAGAAAGACAGGGGATATTCAGTACTTC. This translates into CSARKTGDIQYF.

CDR3 residues: CASSLSSGGGYGYTF. CDR3 bases: TGTGCCAGCAGTCTTTCCTCCGGGGGGGGCTATGGCTACACCTTC. The chain recombines TRBV6-6 with TRBJ1-2; TRBD1 might be the D (5 bases). Trimming cost V 5 bases and J 4 bases, with 17 bases left between them. Germline CDR1 MNHNY, CDR2 SVGAGI (reference sequence). The length of the CDR3 is 15 residues.

This clonotype was recorded many times. The chain has TRBV7-9 and TRBJ2-7; either TRBD1 or TRBD2 may supply D (5 bases each). The CDR3 runs to 14 residues. V was clipped by 4 bases and J by 2 bases, with 12 bases between them. Per the germline V gene, CDR1 is SEHNR and CDR2 is FQNEAQ (reference sequence). CDR3 region: CASSSSGTPYEQYF. The CDR3 nucleotides are TGTGCCAGCAGCTCATCCGGGACCCCCTACGAGCAGTACTTC.

The chain employs TRBV11-2 and TRBJ2-1; 8 bases align to TRBD2. Looked up from germline, CDR1 is SGHAT and CDR2 is FQNNGV. CDR3 length: 14 amino acids. J gave up 9 bases and V 5 bases, and 9 bases lay outside the gene matches. The CDR3 region has the DNA TGTGCCAGCAGCCCCCCGGGACTAGTGAGTGAGCAGTTCTTC. Translation gives CASSPPGLVSEQFF.

As regards this clonotype: A junction end diverges from the germline sequence, so it may reflect a read error. This rearrangement joins TRBV2 to TRBJ2-4, with a possible D match to TRBD2 (5 bases). The length of the CDR3 is 13 residues. Per germline, CDR1 SNHLY and CDR2 FYNNEI. CDR3 nucleotides: TGTGCCAACAGTGAAATCGGGGAAAACATTCAGTACTTC. As protein: CANSEIGENIQYF.

The CDR3 DNA sequence: TGTGCCAGCAGCAACGTGGGACTAGCTACAGATACGCAGTATTTT. Residues: CASSNVGLATDTQYF. The genes are TRBV7-2 and TRBJ2-3; 9 nucleotides line up with TRBD2. Germline V lookup: CDR1 SGHTA, CDR2 FQGNSA. This CDR3 has 15 residues. Losses at the gene ends were 5 bases for V and 3 bases for J; bases not matched to a gene: 6.

The chain uses TRBV6-2 or TRBV6-3 and TRBJ1-2, with D uncertain. The CDR3 runs to 12 residues. The germline gives CDR1 MNHEY, CDR2 SVGEGT. V dropped 4 bases and J dropped 7 bases, with 10 bases sitting between them. CDR3 residues: CASSSGFPGYTF. DNA of the CDR3: TGTGCCAGCAGTTCGGGGTTCCCTGGCTACACCTTC.

The sample holds a few counts of this clonotype. V gene TRBV11-3 combines with J gene TRBJ2-5, with a weak D call TRBD2 (7 bases). V dropped 5 bases and J dropped 5 bases, with 15 bases sitting between them. The CDR3 contains 14 residues. The germline CDR1 and CDR2 sequences are SGHNT and YENEEA. CDR3: CASSPGGQWETQYF. As DNA, the CDR3 is TGTGCCAGCAGCCCGGGGGGCCAATGGGAGACCCAGTACTTC.